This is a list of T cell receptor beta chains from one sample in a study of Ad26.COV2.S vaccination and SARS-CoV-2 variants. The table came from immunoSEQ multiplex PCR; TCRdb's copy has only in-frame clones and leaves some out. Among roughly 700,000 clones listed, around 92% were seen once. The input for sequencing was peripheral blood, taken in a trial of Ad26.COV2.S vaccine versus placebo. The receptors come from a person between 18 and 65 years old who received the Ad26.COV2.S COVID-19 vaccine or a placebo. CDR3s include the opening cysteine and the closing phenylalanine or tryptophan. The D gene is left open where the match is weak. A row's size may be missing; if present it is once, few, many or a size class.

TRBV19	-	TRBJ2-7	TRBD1	TGTGCCAGTAGTCCTACGGGGACAGGGGGATACGAGCAGTACTTC	CASSPTGTGGYEQYF
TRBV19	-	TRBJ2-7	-	TGTGCCAGTAGTATCCCCGGGTCCTACGAGCAGTACTTC	CASSIPGSYEQYF
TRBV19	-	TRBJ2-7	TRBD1	TGTGCCAGTAGTGGGACCGGACTCACAGGGGTTGGCGAGCAGTACTTC	CASSGTGLTGVGEQYF
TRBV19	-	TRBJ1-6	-	TGTGCCAGTAGTGAGGGACAACGCAATTCACCCCTCCACTTT	CASSEGQRNSPLHF
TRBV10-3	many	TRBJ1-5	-	TGTGCCATCAGTGCAGAGTTAAATCAGCCCCAGCATTTT	CAISAELNQPQHF
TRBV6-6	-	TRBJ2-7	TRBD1	TGTGCCAGTGGGGACAGCTCCTACGAGCAGTACTTC	CASGDSSYEQYF
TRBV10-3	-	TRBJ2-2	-	TGTGCCACCTCGCGAGAGGGGGGCGGACGGAACACCGGGGAGCTGTTTTTT	CATSREGGGRNTGELFF
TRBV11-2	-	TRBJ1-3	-	TGTGCCAGCAGACCAATCTCAGGGAAAAGTGGAAACACCATATATTTT	CASRPISGKSGNTIYF
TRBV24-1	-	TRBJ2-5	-	TGTGCCACCCACAGGGAGAGTTGGGAGACCCAGTACTTC	CATHRESWETQYF
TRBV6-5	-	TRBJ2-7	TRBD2	TGTGCCAGCAGTCTGGGACTAGCAAGTGAGCAGTACTTC	CASSLGLASEQYF
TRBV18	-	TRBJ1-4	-	TGTGCCAGCTCACCCGGACTTATGGGTTTCGAAAAACTGTTTTTT	CASSPGLMGFEKLFF
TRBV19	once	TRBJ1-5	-	TGTGCCAGTAGTATTGGCGGGTATAGCAATCAGCCCCAGCATTTT	CASSIGGYSNQPQHF
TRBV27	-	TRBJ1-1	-	TGTGCCAGCAGTTTATATCTGGGGACGAACACTGAAGCTTTCTTT	CASSLYLGTNTEAFF
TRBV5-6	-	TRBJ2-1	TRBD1	TGTGCCAGCAGCTTGGAGGGGACAGGGACCTACAATGAGCAGTTCTTC	CASSLEGTGTYNEQFF
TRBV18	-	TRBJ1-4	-	TGTGCCAGCTCACCACTTGAGGGCACGCATGAAAAACTGTTTTTT	CASSPLEGTHEKLFF
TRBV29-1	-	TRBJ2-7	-	TGCAGCGTTGTAACGGGGCATACCTACGAGCAGTACTTC	CSVVTGHTYEQYF
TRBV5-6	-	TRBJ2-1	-	TGTGCCAGCAACAGAGAGGGGCCCTGGAGCTCCTACAATGAGCAGTTCTTC	CASNREGPWSSYNEQFF
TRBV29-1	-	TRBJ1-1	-	TGCAGCGTTGGGGGCAGGGTGGGCACTGAAGCTTTCTTT	CSVGGRVGTEAFF
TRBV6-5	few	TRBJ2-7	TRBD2	TGTGCCAGCAGAGCGTGGACTAGCGGCGACGAGCAGTACTTC	CASRAWTSGDEQYF
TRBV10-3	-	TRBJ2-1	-	TGTGCCATCAGTGATCGGGGGAACGGGGAGCAGTTCTTC	CAISDRGNGEQFF
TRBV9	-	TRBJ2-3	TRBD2	TGTGCCAGCAGCCCCCGGCGGGGGAGGACAGATACGCAGTATTTT	CASSPRRGRTDTQYF
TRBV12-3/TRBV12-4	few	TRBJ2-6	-	TGTGCCAGCAGTCAAGACGTGACTCGGGTCCTGACTTTC	CASSQDVTRVLTF
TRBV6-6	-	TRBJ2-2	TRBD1	TGTGCCAGCAGTCCGGGACAGACGAACACCGGGGAGCTGTTTTTT	CASSPGQTNTGELFF
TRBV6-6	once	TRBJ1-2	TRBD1	TGTGCCAGCAGTTTATTAACAGGGGACTATGGCTACACCTTC	CASSLLTGDYGYTF
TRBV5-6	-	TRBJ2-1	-	TGTGCCAGCAGCTCGGAGGGTGAGGGGTCGTGGGAGCAGTTCTTC	CASSSEGEGSWEQFF
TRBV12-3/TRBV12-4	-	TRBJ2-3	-	TGTGCCAGCAGTTTATGGACAGATACGCAGTATTTT	CASSLWTDTQYF
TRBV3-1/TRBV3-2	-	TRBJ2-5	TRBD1	TGTGCCAGCAGCCGCCTGCCAGGGGGCGGTGAGACCCAGTACTTC	CASSRLPGGGETQYF
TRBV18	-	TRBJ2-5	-	TGTGCCAGCTCACCTATCGACGGGGAGACCCAGTACTTC	CASSPIDGETQYF
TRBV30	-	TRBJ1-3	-	TGTGCCTGGAGTAGTCAGGGGGGAAACACCATATATTTT	CAWSSQGGNTIYF
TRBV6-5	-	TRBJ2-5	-	TGTGCCAGCAGTTTTGGGATGGCAGGGGAAGAGACCCAGTACTTC	CASSFGMAGEETQYF
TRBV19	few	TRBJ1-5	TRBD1	TGTGCCAGTAGTTCAACGCCCGGAAAAACAGGGGGCTATAGCAATCAGCCCCAGCATTTT	CASSSTPGKTGGYSNQPQHF
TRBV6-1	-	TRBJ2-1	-	TGTGCCAGCAGTGAAGAGGGACTGAGACTCAATGAGCAGTTCTTC	CASSEEGLRLNEQFF
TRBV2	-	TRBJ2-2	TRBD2	TGTGCCAGCAGTGAGAGCGGGGAGAACACCGGGGAGCTGTTTTTT	CASSESGENTGELFF
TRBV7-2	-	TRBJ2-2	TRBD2	TGTGCCAGCAGCCCCGTAACTAGCGCTACGGGCGGGGAGCTGTTTTTT	CASSPVTSATGGELFF
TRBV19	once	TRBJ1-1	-	TGTGCCAGTAGTATTTCCAGCTCGTGGTTAGTTGAAGCTTTCTTT	CASSISSSWLVEAFF
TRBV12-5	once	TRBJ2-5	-	TGTGCTAGTGGTCCTATCATTCCGGGACAACAAGAGACCCAGTACTTC	CASGPIIPGQQETQYF
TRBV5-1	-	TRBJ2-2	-	TGCGCCAGCAGCTTACAGGGTCACACCGGGGAGCTGTTTTTT	CASSLQGHTGELFF
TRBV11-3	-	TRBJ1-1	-	TGTGCCAGCAGCTTAGCAGGCAGAGAGAACACTGAAGCTTTCTTT	CASSLAGRENTEAFF
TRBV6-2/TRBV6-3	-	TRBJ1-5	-	TGTGCCAGCAGTTTCAGGGGCCCGACCAATCAGCCCCAGCATTTT	CASSFRGPTNQPQHF
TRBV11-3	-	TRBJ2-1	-	TGTGCCAGCAGCTTCGGAGTTGATGAGCAGTTCTTC	CASSFGVDEQFF
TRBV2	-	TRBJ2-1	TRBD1	TGTGCCAGCAGCACCACAGGGGTCCCCTACAATGAGCAGTTCTTC	CASSTTGVPYNEQFF
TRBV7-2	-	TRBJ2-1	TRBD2	TGTGCCAGCAGCCGGGGGGGACTAGCGGGAGGTATTGGCAATGAGCAGTTCTTC	CASSRGGLAGGIGNEQFF
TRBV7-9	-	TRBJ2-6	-	TGTGCCAGCAGCAAAAACAGGGCGACGGGGGCCAACGTCCTGACTTTC	CASSKNRATGANVLTF
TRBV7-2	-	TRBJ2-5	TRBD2	TGTGCCAGCAGCCTCACTAGCGGGGGGTTCCAAGAGACCCAGTACTTC	CASSLTSGGFQETQYF
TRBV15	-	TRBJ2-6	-	TGTGCCACCAGCAGCTACCGGGACCTTACCTCTGGGGCCAACGTCCTGACTTTC	CATSSYRDLTSGANVLTF
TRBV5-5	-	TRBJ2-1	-	TGTGCCAGCAGCTTGGCTCCCTTATCCTACAATGAGCAGTTCTTC	CASSLAPLSYNEQFF
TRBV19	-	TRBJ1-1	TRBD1	TGTGCCAGTAGTCCCGGACAGGGATCCACTGAAGCTTTCTTT	CASSPGQGSTEAFF
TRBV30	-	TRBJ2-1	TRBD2	TGTGCCTGGAGTGTGGCGGGAGCCTCCGGGGGGCAGTTCTTC	CAWSVAGASGGQFF
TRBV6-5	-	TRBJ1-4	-	TGTGCCAGCAGTTCGGGGCAGGATGAAAAACTGTTTTTT	CASSSGQDEKLFF
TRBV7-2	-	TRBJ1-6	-	TGTGCCAGCAGCTTACCAGGACCGGGAAATTCACCCCTCCACTTT	CASSLPGPGNSPLHF
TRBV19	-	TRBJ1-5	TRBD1	TGTGCCAGTAGTGTCCTCTCGTCCCGGGACAGTGCGCCCCAGCATTTT	CASSVLSSRDSAPQHF
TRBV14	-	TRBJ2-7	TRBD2	TGTGCCAGCAGCCAAGTGGCGGGAGCCTCCCTTGGGCAGTACTTC	CASSQVAGASLGQYF
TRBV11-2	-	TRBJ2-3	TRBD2	TGTGCCAGCAGCTTTGCACTAGCGGTTTCCACAGATACGCAGTATTTT	CASSFALAVSTDTQYF